A single sample gave rise to the 24 T cell receptor beta chains below, sequenced in a study of tissue T cells after allogeneic stem cell transplantation. TCRdb keeps only in-frame clones here, not all; method: immunoSEQ multiplex PCR. This sample has fewer than 30,000 clones, with 73% found just once. The source material was tissue from the ileum, sampled at autopsy. The source of these receptors is a female donor of 60 years or more with lung cancer.

In this sample, this clone turned up a few times. The chain joins TRBV5-1 to TRBJ2-7, with 7 nucleotides matching TRBD2. The ends lost 3 bases at V and 7 bases at J; junction bases unmatched: 10. Germline lookup yields CDR1 SGHRS and CDR2 YFSETQ. This CDR3 is 14 amino acids long. DNA of the CDR3: TGCGCCAGCAGCTACACTAGCGAAGGTCGGGAGCAGTACTTC. Encoded protein: CASSYTSEGREQYF.

The V and J genes are TRBV7-2 and TRBJ2-3; TRBD2 matches 11 bases. V shed 1 base, J shed 2 bases, and the junction held 8 bases outside the gene matches. CDR1 is SGHTA and CDR2 is FQGNSA in the germline V gene. The CDR3 has 18 residues. Written as DNA, the CDR3 is TGTGCCAGCAGCTTAGGTAGCGGGGGGGCCTTGAACACAGATACGCAGTATTTT. Protein: CASSLGSGGALNTDTQYF. Using reference TRBV7-2 and TRBJ2-3 for the parts outside the CDR3, the full variable domain is GAGVSQSPSNKVTEKGKDVELRCDPISGHTALYWYRQSLGQGLEFLIYFQGNSAPDKSGLPSDRFSAERTGGSVSTLTIQRTQQEDSAVYLCASSLGSGGALNTDTQYFGPGTRLTVL.

CDR3 sequence (DNA): TGTGCTAGTGGTTCCTCAGGGAAAACGACGCTGTTTTTT. It translates to CASGSSGKTTLFF. This rearrangement joins TRBV12-5 to TRBJ2-2, with D possibly matching TRBD1 (5 bases). The V end was cut by 4 bases, the J end by 13 bases, with 16 bases between. The CDR3 runs to 13 residues. Germline loops: CDR1 LGHNT, CDR2 FRNRAP.

J is TRBJ1-2 and V is TRBV20-1; D remains unclear. V lost 4 bases, J lost 5 bases, and 8 bases lay in between. Germline V CDR1 and CDR2: DFQATT, SNEGSKA (reference sequence). CDR3 size: 11 residues. CDR3 residues: CSATDPYGYTF. CDR3 nucleotides: TGCAGTGCTACGGACCCGTATGGCTACACCTTC.

The gene calls are TRBV29-1 and TRBJ1-4; possibly TRBD1 for D (5 bases). The CDR3 runs 17 residues. CDR1 and CDR2 from the germline V gene are SQVTM and ANQGSEA. V dropped 6 bases and J dropped 4 bases, with 24 bases sitting between them. CDR3 sequence reads: CSVSPGFQGEGNEKLFF. As DNA, the CDR3 is TGCAGCGTCTCTCCCGGGTTCCAGGGTGAAGGTAATGAAAAACTGTTTTTT.

The gene calls are TRBV12-3 or TRBV12-4 and TRBJ2-3, with D unclear. Deletions cut 6 bases from V and 7 bases from J, with 8 bases between. The CDR3 totals 11 residues. CDR3 sequence: CASSPSNTQYF. In DNA form, the CDR3 reads TGTGCCAGCAGCCCCAGTAATACGCAGTATTTT.

The chain carries TRBV5-6 and TRBJ2-5; tentatively, D is TRBD2 (6 bases). CDR1 is SGHDT, CDR2 YYEEEE, per germline. V lost 5 bases and J lost 1, with 15 bases in between. The CDR3 is 15 amino acids. The CDR3, as DNA: TGTGCCAGCAGAAACGAGGGACTCCCCCAAGAGACCCAGTACTTC. It codes for CASRNEGLPQETQYF. Combining the CDR3 with reference TRBV5-6 and TRBJ2-5 gives the whole variable domain DAGVTQSPTHLIKTRGQQVTLRCSPKSGHDTVSWYQQALGQGPQFIFQYYEEEERQRGNFPDRFSGHQFPNYSSELNVNALLLGDSALYLCASRNEGLPQETQYFGPGTRLLVL.

This chain links TRBV4-1 with TRBJ1-1; D unclear. CDR1 is MGHRA, CDR2 YSYEKL, per germline. The CDR3 covers 13 residues. V lost 0 bases and J 7 bases, leaving 9 bases between the germline ends. The CDR3 coding sequence is TGCGCCAGCAGCCAAGATTTCAAGCGTGAAGCTTTCTTT. Amino acids: CASSQDFKREAFF.

The genes are TRBV12-2 and TRBJ2-7. TRBV12-2 constitutes a pseudogene. The CDR3 extends over 15 amino acids. The CDR3 here is CASRPDGRSSYEQYF. The CDR3 DNA follows: TGTGCAAGTCGCCCAGACGGCAGAAGCTCCTACGAGCAGTACTTC.

This rearrangement joins TRBV6-4 to TRBJ1-2, with D hard to call. The CDR3 covers 13 residues. V lost 4 bases to trimming and J lost 4 bases, with 10 bases between them. Germline CDR1 MRHNA, CDR2 SNTAGT. The CDR3 reads CASSADGTYGYTF. CDR3 coding DNA: TGTGCCAGCAGTGCGGACGGCACCTATGGCTACACCTTC.

For the CDR3, the DNA is TGTGCCAGCAGCCAAGGAGGGGGACATTCAACCTACAATGAGCAGTTCTTC. Its translation: CASSQGGGHSTYNEQFF. The chain combines TRBV4-2 with TRBJ2-1, with D possibly matching TRBD1 (6 bases). With 1 base removed from V and 2 bases from J, the gap between germline ends came to 15 bases. Looked up from germline, CDR1 is LGHNA and CDR2 is YNFKEQ. This CDR3 has 17 residues.

The rearrangement links TRBV24-1 to TRBJ2-1; D call uncertain. The CDR3 length is 15 residues. The germline V and J ends were trimmed by 4 bases and 12 bases, with 21 bases remaining between them. Per germline, CDR1 KGHDR and CDR2 SFDVKD. Here the CDR3 DNA reads TGTGCCACCAGTGACCCCGGCAGCCGTTTGTCCTCGCAGTTCTTC. This encodes CATSDPGSRLSSQFF.

This chain links TRBV5-1 with TRBJ2-3; TRBD1 matches 8 bases. Germline loops: CDR1 SGHRS, CDR2 YFSETQ. The junction had 4 bases not matched to a gene; V was cut back by 2 bases and J by 5 bases. The CDR3 is 14 residues long. CDR3 DNA: TGCGCCAGCAGCTTTCCGGGACAGGAAGATACGCAGTATTTT. Translated, it gives CASSFPGQEDTQYF. The entire variable domain, with the rest obtained from reference TRBV5-1 and TRBJ2-3, is as follows: KAGVTQTPRYLIKTRGQQVTLSCSPISGHRSVSWYQQTPGQGLQFLFEYFSETQRNKGNFPGRFSGRQFSNSRSEMNVSTLELGDSALYLCASSFPGQEDTQYFGPGTRLTVL.

This clone has a single count. V and J are TRBV6-2 or TRBV6-3 and TRBJ2-5; D is possibly TRBD1 (6 bases). The CDR3 is made up of 15 amino acids. The germline V gene has CDR1 MNHEY and CDR2 SVGEGT. The V end was cut by 4 bases, the J end by 4 bases, with 16 bases between. The CDR3 is CASSFRPGHLETQYF. CDR3 coding DNA: TGTGCCAGCAGTTTCCGCCCGGGACATTTAGAGACCCAGTACTTC.

This chain uses TRBV16 with TRBJ2-7; perhaps TRBD1 as D (8 bases). The CDR3 consists of 15 residues. Germline loops: CDR1 KGHSY, CDR2 FQNENV. V lost 4 bases and J lost 4, with 17 bases in between. The CDR3 sequence: CASSLSGTGGYEQYF. The CDR3 DNA sequence: TGTGCCAGCAGCCTCAGCGGGACAGGAGGATACGAGCAGTACTTC.

This clone was seen a single time. This rearrangement joins TRBV19 to TRBJ2-5; D remains ambiguous. Germline V gives CDR1 LNHDA, CDR2 SQIVND (reference sequence). V was trimmed by 0 bases and J by 4 bases, leaving 3 bases between them. The length of the CDR3 is 12 residues. In nucleotides, the CDR3 is TGTGCCAGTAGTATAGATGTAGAGACCCAGTACTTC. Protein sequence: CASSIDVETQYF.

This chain uses TRBV6-2 or TRBV6-3 with TRBJ1-5, with D tentatively TRBD1 (5 bases). The germline gives CDR1 MNHEY, CDR2 SVGEGT. V was clipped by 4 bases and J by 5 bases, with 18 bases between them. This CDR3 spans 16 amino acids. In DNA, the CDR3 is TGTGCCAGCAGTTCCGCAGGGACTCGGAGCCATCAGCCCCAGCATTTT. This encodes CASSSAGTRSHQPQHF.

The chain uses TRBV28 and TRBJ1-1; the D is unclear. Germline V gene lookup returns CDR1 MDHEN and CDR2 SYDVKM. V gave up 9 bases and J gave up 8 bases, with 16 bases separating them. The CDR3 covers 12 residues. CDR3 sequence: CASRASAFEAFF. The CDR3 DNA reads TGTGCCAGTCGGGCCTCAGCTTTCGAAGCTTTCTTT.

The chain links TRBV11-2 to TRBJ2-7; 11 nucleotides line up with TRBD1. The V gene end was trimmed by 5 bases and the J gene end by 3 bases; junction bases not matched to a gene: 6. Germline V gene data show CDR1 as SGHAT and CDR2 as FQNNGV. There are 15 residues in the CDR3. CDR3 bases: TGTGCCAGCAGCCTTATCGGGACAGGGGGCTACGAGCAGTACTTC. It is translated as CASSLIGTGGYEQYF.

J is TRBJ1-3 and V is TRBV18; D is unclear. The CDR3 contains 20 residues. Trimming shortened V by 5 bases and J by 0 bases, and 26 bases separated the two germline ends. CDR1 KGHSH and CDR2 LQKENI come from the germline V gene. The CDR3 region has the DNA TGTGCCAGCTCAATGTCCTGGTCGGACCGGAGCTTTTCCTCTGGAAACACCATATATTTT. This encodes CASSMSWSDRSFSSGNTIYF.

The chain carries TRBV15 and TRBJ2-6, with TRBD1 matching over 9 bases. The CDR3 loop spans 15 amino acids. The V gene's germline CDR1 is LNHNV and CDR2 YYDKDF (reference sequence). Trimming cost V 8 bases and J 0 bases; bases outside gene matches: 2. CDR3 region: CATGTGFSGANVLTF. The CDR3 nucleotides read TGTGCCACCGGGACAGGGTTCTCTGGGGCCAACGTCCTGACTTTC.

The chain employs TRBV10-3 and TRBJ1-6, with 7 bases fitting TRBD1. Trimming took 2 bases from V and 7 from J; bases not matched to a gene: 2. Germline CDR1 ENHRY, CDR2 SYGVKD. CDR3 length: 14 residues. The CDR3 DNA sequence: TGTGCCATCAGTGAGCGGGACAGCAATTCACCCCTCCACTTT. This sequence encodes CAISERDSNSPLHF.

The chain couples TRBV19 to TRBJ1-2; 7 positions match TRBD1. Looked up from germline, CDR1 is LNHDA and CDR2 is SQIVND (reference sequence). The V and J ends lost 9 bases and 4 bases, in that order; junction bases with no gene match: 14. The CDR3 covers 15 residues. The CDR3 region is CASRDSSQSGYGYTF. The CDR3, as DNA: TGTGCCAGCAGGGACAGCTCCCAATCCGGCTATGGCTACACCTTC.

In this sample, this clone turned up a few times. The chain couples TRBV9 to TRBJ1-2; TRBD1 matches at 10 bases. Trimming removed 3 bases from V and 4 bases from J; junction bases left unmatched: 18. This CDR3 spans 19 amino acids. Looked up from germline, CDR1 is SGDLS and CDR2 is YYNGEE. CDR3 sequence: CASSGLPLTRDRGGYGYTF. The CDR3 coding sequence is TGTGCCAGCAGCGGCCTCCCCCTTACCCGGGACAGGGGAGGCTATGGCTACACCTTC.